This TCR beta chain is drawn from a study of shared clonotypes between healthy human individuals. Study-level information: The people who gave samples were a couple of women and three men aged 18 to 49. Three plates each covered CD4 naive and memory; CD8 naive two, CD8 memory one.

Nashville, Tennessee was home to all donors, who were Caucasian adults. Profiling relied on immunoSEQ multiplex PCR, and the TCRdb table lists in-frame clones only, not all of them. The data contain under 600,000 clones, about 96% of them singletons. V lost 7 bases and J 7 bases, leaving 16 bases between the germline ends. This CDR3 contains 13 residues. CDR1 and CDR2 (germline): MDHEN, SYDVKM. This chain uses TRBV28 with TRBJ2-5; D may be TRBD1 or TRBD2 (6 bases each). Sequenced material: naive CD4+ T cells sorted from blood. Noted subset: CD45RA+ positively selected. The receptor's source is a woman in her 30s in good health. CDR3 loop: CASNPPGGGTQYF. CDR3 nucleotide sequence: TGTGCCAGCAATCCCCCTGGAGGGGGGACCCAGTACTTC.